Listed here are 10 T cell receptor beta chains from one sample, sequenced in a study of CD8+ T cells in alopecia areata. Treatment of the sample: oral pan-JAK inhibitor, 5-10 mg twice daily. Investigators isolated RNA and reverse transcribed it into cDNA to act as the sequencing template. Assay used: immunoSEQ multiplex PCR; TCRdb lists only in-frame clones, some missing. The sample holds fewer than 200,000 clones, roughly three fifths seen once. The sequencing here drew on CD8+ T cells sorted from blood, taken at week 24, from a patient treated with tofacitinib. These receptors were taken from a human donor with alopecia areata.

The rearrangement uses TRBV10-3 and TRBJ2-5, with a possible D match to TRBD2 (6 bases). Germline V CDR1 and CDR2: ENHRY, SYGVKD. Trimming cost V 0 bases and J 3 bases, with 11 bases left between them. The CDR3 extends over 15 amino acids. This chain's CDR3 is CAISESGGIKETQYF. The CDR3 nucleotides are TGTGCCATCAGTGAGTCGGGGGGAATAAAAGAGACCCAGTACTTC.

Turning to this clone: Mismatch with germline at one junction end may stem from a read error. The CDR3 coding sequence is TGTGCCAGCAGCATAGCAGGGGTCGATGAGCAGTTCTTC. This codes for CASSIAGVDEQFF. V and J are TRBV7-9 and TRBJ2-1, with D possibly being TRBD1 (6 bases). In germline, CDR1 is SEHNR, CDR2 FQNEAQ (reference sequence). The CDR3 covers 13 residues.

This chain uses TRBV5-1 with TRBJ2-5, with D hard to call. Per the germline V gene, CDR1 is SGHRS and CDR2 is YFSETQ. The CDR3 is made up of 13 amino acids. V lost 5 bases to trimming and J lost 3 bases, with 11 bases between them. CDR3 loop: CASSPLPEETQYF. CDR3 nucleotide sequence: TGCGCCAGCAGTCCTCTGCCTGAAGAGACCCAGTACTTC.

The rearrangement links TRBV29-1 to TRBJ1-2; 8 bases are a match to TRBD1. This CDR3 spans 13 amino acids. With 6 bases clipped from V and 4 bases from J, the junction kept 7 bases outside the gene matches. Germline CDR1 reads SQVTM; CDR2 reads ANQGSEA. CDR3 nucleotide sequence: TGCAGCGTGGAACGGACAGGGAGCTATGGCTACACCTTC. It codes for CSVERTGSYGYTF.

The chain combines TRBV5-4 with TRBJ1-1; no clear D. CDR3 length: 13 residues. Per germline, CDR1 SGHNT and CDR2 YYREEE (reference sequence). Trimming shortened V by 3 bases and J by 2 bases, and 8 bases separated the two germline ends. In nucleotides, the CDR3 is TGTGCCAGCAGCTCCAACCCTAACACTGAAGCTTTCTTT. Translation gives CASSSNPNTEAFF.

Written as DNA, the CDR3 is TGTGCCAGCAGCAAACCCCCCCGGGGGCAGACCCAGTACTTC. This codes for CASSKPPRGQTQYF. The chain employs TRBV21-1 and TRBJ2-5. TRBV21-1 is a pseudogene segment. CDR3 length equals 14 residues.

This sequence joins TRBV27 and TRBJ1-5; D may be TRBD1 (6 bases). The germline CDR1 and CDR2 sequences are MNHEY and SMNVEV (reference sequence). The CDR3 is made up of 13 amino acids. V lost 5 bases, J lost 6 bases, and 11 bases lay in between. The CDR3 reads CASSRRGGQPQHF. The CDR3 DNA follows: TGTGCCAGCAGTCGAAGAGGGGGTCAGCCCCAGCATTTT.

This clone has just a few counts. This chain joins TRBV5-6 and TRBJ2-7; TRBD2 agrees at 8 bases. V lost 4 bases to trimming and J lost 2 bases; unmatched junction nucleotides: 5. The length of the CDR3 is 14 residues. The germline gives CDR1 SGHDT, CDR2 YYEEEE. The DNA for the CDR3 is TGTGCCAGCAGCCGGGGACTAGGAGCCTACGAGCAGTACTTC. Protein product: CASSRGLGAYEQYF.

This clone was seen only a few times. The J gene is TRBJ1-1, the V gene TRBV27; unclear D gene. The length of the CDR3 is 13 residues. CDR1 MNHEY and CDR2 SMNVEV come from the germline V gene (reference sequence). V lost 0 bases, J lost 1 base, and 3 bases lay in between. CDR3 loop: CASSLSANTEAFF. The CDR3, as DNA: TGTGCCAGCAGTTTATCAGCGAACACTGAAGCTTTCTTT.

The chain recombines TRBV27 with TRBJ1-6; possibly TRBD1 for D (5 bases). Trimming stripped 3 bases from V and 2 bases from J, with 17 bases between. The length of the CDR3 is 18 residues. Looked up from germline, CDR1 is MNHEY and CDR2 is SMNVEV (reference sequence). This chain's CDR3 is CASSLRDPGLAYNSPLHF. In nucleotides, the CDR3 is TGTGCCAGCAGTTTGCGGGACCCGGGGTTGGCCTATAATTCACCCCTCCACTTT.